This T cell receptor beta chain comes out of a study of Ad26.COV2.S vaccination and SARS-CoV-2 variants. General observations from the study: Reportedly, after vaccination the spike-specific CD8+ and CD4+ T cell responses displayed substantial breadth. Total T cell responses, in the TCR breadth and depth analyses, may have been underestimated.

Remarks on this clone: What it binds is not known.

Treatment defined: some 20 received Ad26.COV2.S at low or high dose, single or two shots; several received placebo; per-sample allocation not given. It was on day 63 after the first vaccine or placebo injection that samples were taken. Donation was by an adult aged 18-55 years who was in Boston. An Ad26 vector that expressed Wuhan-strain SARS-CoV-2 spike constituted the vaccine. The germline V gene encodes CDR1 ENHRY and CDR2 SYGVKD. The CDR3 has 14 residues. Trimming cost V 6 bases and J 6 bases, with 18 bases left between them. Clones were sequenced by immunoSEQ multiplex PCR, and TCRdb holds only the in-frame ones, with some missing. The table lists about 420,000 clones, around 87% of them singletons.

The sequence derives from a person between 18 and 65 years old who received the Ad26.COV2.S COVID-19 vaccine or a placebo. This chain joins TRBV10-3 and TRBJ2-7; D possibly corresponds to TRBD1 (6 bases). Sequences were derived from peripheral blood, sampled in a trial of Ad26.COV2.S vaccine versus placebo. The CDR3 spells CAISRGGSEGEQYF. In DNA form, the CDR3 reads TGTGCCATCAGCCGAGGGGGTAGCGAGGGCGAGCAGTACTTC.